The clone carrying this T cell receptor beta chain showed up many times. Preparation of the TCRbeta library involved a method that used unique molecular identifiers. TCRdb ran MiXCR on the PCR reads and lists one entry per CDR3 protein. The sample has approximately 240,000 distinct CDR3 sequences, approximately 9.8% seen once. CDR3 length equals 14 residues. Germline CDR1 MNHEY, CDR2 SMNVEV (reference sequence). The germline V and J ends were trimmed by 6 bases and 5 bases, with 15 bases remaining between them. The data stem from a study of T-cell reconstitution after alpha-beta-depleted transplantation in children.

This receptor was identified in a human donor who donated a stem cell graft to a child with SCID. The chain employs TRBV27 and TRBJ2-3; the D is unclear. Here the sequenced sample was PBMCs from the stem cell graft donor, taken from the stem cell graft. The CDR3 DNA sequence: TGTGCCAGCAGCCCGACGACCCGCGGAGATACGCAGTATTTT. Encoded protein: CASSPTTRGDTQYF.